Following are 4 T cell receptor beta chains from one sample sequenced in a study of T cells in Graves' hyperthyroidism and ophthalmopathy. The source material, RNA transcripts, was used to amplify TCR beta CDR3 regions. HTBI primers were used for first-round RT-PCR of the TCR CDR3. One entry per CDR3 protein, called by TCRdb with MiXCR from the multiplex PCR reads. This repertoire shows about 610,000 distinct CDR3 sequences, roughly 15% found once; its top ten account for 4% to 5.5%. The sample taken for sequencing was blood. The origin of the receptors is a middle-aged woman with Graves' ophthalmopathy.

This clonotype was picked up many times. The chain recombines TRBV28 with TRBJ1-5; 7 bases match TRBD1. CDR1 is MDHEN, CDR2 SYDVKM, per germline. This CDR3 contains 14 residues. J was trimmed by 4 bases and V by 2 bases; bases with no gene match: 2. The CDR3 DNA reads TGTGCCAGCAGTTTAGGCAGGGGGAATCAGCCCCAGCATTTT. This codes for CASSLGRGNQPQHF.

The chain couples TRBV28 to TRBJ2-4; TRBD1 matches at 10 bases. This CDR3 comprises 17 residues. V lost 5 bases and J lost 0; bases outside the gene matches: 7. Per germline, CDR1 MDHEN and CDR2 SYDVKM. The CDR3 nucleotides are TGTGCCAGCAGTCCTCTAGGACAGGGGGAAGCCAAAAACATTCAGTACTTC. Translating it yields CASSPLGQGEAKNIQYF. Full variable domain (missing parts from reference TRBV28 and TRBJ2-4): DVKVTQSSRYLVKRTGEKVFLECVQDMDHENMFWYRQDPGLGLRLIYFSYDVKMKEKGDIPEGYSVSREKKERFSLILESASTNQTSMYLCASSPLGQGEAKNIQYFGAGTRLSVL.

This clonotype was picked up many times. The CDR3 protein is CASSMLGQGETYEQYF. CDR3 DNA sequence: TGTGCCAGCAGCATGTTAGGACAGGGGGAAACCTACGAGCAGTACTTC. The chain uses TRBV7-8 and TRBJ2-7; 10 bases are shared with TRBD1. J lost 2 bases, V lost 5 bases, and 9 bases had no gene match. This CDR3 is 16 amino acids long. Germline CDR1 is SGHVS and CDR2 is FQNEAQ.

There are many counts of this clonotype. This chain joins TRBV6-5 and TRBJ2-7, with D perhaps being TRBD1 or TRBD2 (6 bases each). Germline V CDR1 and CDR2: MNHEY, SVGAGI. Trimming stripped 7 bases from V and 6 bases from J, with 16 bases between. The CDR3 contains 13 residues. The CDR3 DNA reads TGTGCCAGCATCGCGGGACATTGGGGCGAGCAGTACTTC. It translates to CASIAGHWGEQYF.